What follows is one T cell receptor (beta chain) and its context. Its antigen is as yet unknown. A sample-barcoded 5' primer and a J-beta primer mix were used in a second PCR of about 6 to 11 cycles. TCRdb fed the 5' RACE reads into MiXCR, producing one record per CDR3 protein. The profile shows around 1,800,000 distinct CDR3 sequences, 30% to 40% of them singletons. The record originates from a study of blood T cells in healthy people across ages. Study outcomes and limitations: Diversity was higher, and naive CD4+ cells more numerous, in long-lived donors than in aged donors. The fall in TCR beta diversity per million T cells was roughly linear with age.

Germline trimming cut 4 bases from V and 7 bases from J; bases unmatched to any gene: 4. The CDR3 covers 13 residues. Germline CDR1 reads MNHNS; CDR2 reads SASEGT. The chain employs TRBV6-1 and TRBJ1-5; 7 bases line up with TRBD1. The source material was blood. This TCR derives from a human donor in good health. CDR3 sequence (DNA): TGTGCCAGCAGTGGGACAGGATGGCAGCCCCAGCATTTT. Amino acids: CASSGTGWQPQHF.